These 24 T cell receptor beta chains were sequenced from one sample in a study of T cell changes during pregnancy in multiple sclerosis. Libraries were prepared by immunoSEQ multiplex PCR; TCRdb keeps only in-frame clonotypes and omits some of them. Here the sample spans 70,000 to 90,000 clones, about 93% being singletons. Source: peripheral blood, taken in the first trimester of pregnancy. The source is a female donor with multiple sclerosis, enrolled in a pregnancy study.

The chain has TRBV11-2 and TRBJ1-1; 7 bases align to TRBD1. The ends lost 5 bases at V and 3 bases at J; junction bases unmatched: 6. The CDR3 runs to 14 residues. Per germline, CDR1 SGHAT and CDR2 FQNNGV. CDR3 protein: CASSPGQVHTEAFF. The DNA of the CDR3 is TGTGCCAGCAGCCCCGGACAGGTACACACTGAAGCTTTCTTT.

The chain employs TRBV4-2 and TRBJ1-5, with a weak D call TRBD1 (6 bases). In germline, CDR1 is LGHNA, CDR2 YNFKEQ. The CDR3 runs to 15 residues. Deletions cut 0 bases from V and 7 bases from J, with 13 bases between. CDR3 sequence (DNA): TGTGCCAGCAGCCAAGATCTTGGGGGCGGGCAGCCCCAGCATTTT. Protein product: CASSQDLGGGQPQHF.

A word on this clone: One end of the junction does not line up with germline, which may come from a read error. The chain carries TRBV30 and TRBJ2-7; D perhaps matches TRBD2 (7 bases). The CDR3 runs to 14 residues. CDR1 is GTSNPN and CDR2 is SVGIG in the germline V gene (reference sequence). The CDR3, as DNA: TGTGCCTGGAGTGGCCGACGGGGGGCGGGTAGCTTGGACTTC. This encodes CAWSGRRGAGSLDF. Complete variable domain (other parts from reference TRBV30 and TRBJ2-7): SQTIHQWPATLVQPVGSPLSLECTVEGTSNPNLYWYRQAAGRGLQLLFYSVGIGQISSEVPQNLSASRPQDRQFILSSKKLLLSDSGFYLCAWSGRRGAGSLDFGPGTRLTVT.

The chain employs TRBV28 and TRBJ2-2; tentatively, D is TRBD2 (5 bases). Trimming removed 5 bases at V and 4 bases at J, with 14 bases between. Per germline, CDR1 MDHEN and CDR2 SYDVKM. This CDR3 is 15 amino acids long. CDR3 bases: TGTGCCAGCAGTCTTATCACGGCGGGCACCGGGGAGCTGTTTTTT. Protein sequence: CASSLITAGTGELFF.

The gene calls are TRBV15 and TRBJ2-7; the D is unclear. Trimming removed 0 bases from V and 3 bases from J, with 9 bases in between. The CDR3 is 14 amino acids. Germline CDR1 reads LNHNV; CDR2 reads YYDKDF (reference sequence). The CDR3 sequence: CATSRDPGFYEQYF. CDR3 nucleotides: TGTGCCACCAGCAGAGATCCGGGTTTCTACGAGCAGTACTTC.

The chain joins TRBV5-1 to TRBJ2-5; TRBD1 matches 8 bases. Per the germline V gene, CDR1 is SGHRS and CDR2 is YFSETQ. After removal of 0 bases from V and 3 bases from J, the junction contained 10 bases not matched to a gene. The CDR3 is 17 amino acids. DNA for the CDR3: TGCGCCAGCAGCTTGGGAGGGACAGGAGTACCGGAAGAGACCCAGTACTTC. This gives the protein CASSLGGTGVPEETQYF.

The rearrangement joins TRBV7-9 to TRBJ2-1; 10 bases align to TRBD2. V lost 3 bases and J lost 4; bases outside the gene matches: 0. The CDR3 length is 14 residues. The V gene's germline CDR1 is SEHNR and CDR2 FQNEAQ (reference sequence). The CDR3 reads CASSLTSGYNEQFF. The CDR3 region has the DNA TGTGCCAGCAGCTTGACTAGCGGGTACAATGAGCAGTTCTTC. The full variable domain, rest sourced from reference TRBV7-9 and TRBJ2-1, is DTGVSQNPRHKITKRGQNVTFRCDPISEHNRLYWYRQTLGQGPEFLTYFQNEAQLEKSRLLSDRFSAERPKGSFSTLEIQRTEQGDSAMYLCASSLTSGYNEQFFGPGTRLTVL.

This chain joins TRBV18 and TRBJ2-3; 8 bases fit TRBD1. CDR3 length: 15 amino acids. Trimming removed 3 bases from V and 5 bases from J; junction bases left unmatched: 7. Germline CDR1 and CDR2: KGHSH and LQKENI. The CDR3 bases are TGTGCCAGCTCACCCAATGGACAGGGTGGAGATACGCAGTATTTT. Protein: CASSPNGQGGDTQYF. Filled out from reference TRBV18 and TRBJ2-3, the complete variable domain reads NAGVMQNPRHLVRRRGQEARLRCSPMKGHSHVYWYRQLPEEGLKFMVYLQKENIIDESGMPKERFSAEFPKEGPSILRIQQVVRGDSAAYFCASSPNGQGGDTQYFGPGTRLTVL.

The chain couples TRBV6-5 to TRBJ1-3; 8 bases map to TRBD1. This CDR3 contains 15 residues. V shed 6 bases, J shed 2 bases, and the junction held 6 bases outside the gene matches. Germline assignment: CDR1 MNHEY and CDR2 SVGAGI. This CDR3 is CASRGQGAPGNTIYF. Written as DNA, the CDR3 is TGTGCCAGCAGAGGGCAGGGGGCTCCTGGAAACACCATATATTTT.

The chain couples TRBV27 to TRBJ1-2; 9 nucleotides line up with TRBD1. J lost 5 bases, V lost 5 bases, and 15 bases had no gene match. Per the germline V gene, CDR1 is MNHEY and CDR2 is SMNVEV (reference sequence). CDR3 length: 17 residues. CDR3 bases: TGTGCCAGCAGTCCTCTCGGGACAGGGAGTGTTAGGTATGGCTACACCTTC. This gives the protein CASSPLGTGSVRYGYTF.

The chain employs TRBV9 and TRBJ2-7, with 7 bases that match TRBD1. The V segment lost 0 bases and the J segment 4 bases; nucleotides outside the gene matches: 7. Germline loops: CDR1 SGDLS, CDR2 YYNGEE. CDR3 length equals 15 residues. CDR3 region: CASSVASTGEYEQYF. The DNA for the CDR3 is TGTGCCAGCAGCGTAGCAAGTACAGGGGAGTACGAGCAGTACTTC.

The J gene is TRBJ1-1, the V gene TRBV11-2; TRBD1 matches at 9 bases. The CDR3 runs to 14 residues. The J segment lost 4 bases and the V segment lost 5 bases, leaving 5 bases of the junction unmatched. Germline V gives CDR1 SGHAT, CDR2 FQNNGV. CDR3 nucleotide sequence: TGTGCCAGCAGCGACCGGGACAGGGCCACTGAAGCTTTCTTT. Translating gives CASSDRDRATEAFF. Using reference TRBV11-2 and TRBJ1-1 for the parts outside the CDR3, the full variable domain is EAGVAQSPRYKIIEKRQSVAFWCNPISGHATLYWYQQILGQGPKLLIQFQNNGVVDDSQLPKDRFSAERLKGVDSTLKIQPAKLEDSAVYLCASSDRDRATEAFFGQGTRLTVV.

V gene TRBV7-2 combines with J gene TRBJ2-7; 8 bases are shared with TRBD2. Germline-derived CDR1 and CDR2 are SGHTA and FQGNSA. V gave up 1 base and J gave up 3 bases; unmatched junction bases: 8. The CDR3 covers 16 residues. This CDR3 is CASSLGGGGTSYEQYF. The DNA for the CDR3 is TGTGCCAGCAGCTTAGGGGGCGGGGGGACTAGCTACGAGCAGTACTTC.

This clone was seen only once. The rearrangement uses TRBV28 and TRBJ2-3; D gene unclear. The CDR3 is made up of 15 amino acids. V lost 3 bases and J lost 0, with 10 bases in between. Germline loops: CDR1 MDHEN, CDR2 SYDVKM. The CDR3 spells CASSFGPASTDTQYF. In nucleotides, the CDR3 is TGTGCCAGCAGTTTTGGGCCAGCTAGCACAGATACGCAGTATTTT.

The chain combines TRBV18 with TRBJ2-3; no definite D call. Trimming removed 2 bases from V and 6 bases from J, with 9 bases in between. Germline V lookup: CDR1 KGHSH, CDR2 LQKENI. The CDR3 is made up of 13 amino acids. The CDR3 region has the DNA TGTGCCAGCTCACCATCACTTTCGGATACGCAGTATTTT. Amino acid sequence: CASSPSLSDTQYF.

This chain connects TRBV5-1 to TRBJ2-7; TRBD2 matches at 7 bases. This CDR3 contains 14 residues. Germline V lookup: CDR1 SGHRS, CDR2 YFSETQ. The junction had 4 bases not matched to a gene; V was cut back by 4 bases and J by 0 bases. CDR3: CASSVAGSSYEQYF. The DNA for the CDR3 is TGCGCCAGCAGCGTAGCGGGCAGCTCCTACGAGCAGTACTTC.

The chain carries TRBV2 and TRBJ2-1; unclear D gene. Germline V gene data show CDR1 as SNHLY and CDR2 as FYNNEI. The V end lost 6 bases, the J end lost 9 bases, and 15 bases lay between the germline ends. The CDR3 runs to 13 residues. Here the CDR3 reads CASSAEISPEQFF. The CDR3 DNA reads TGTGCCAGCAGCGCGGAAATTAGCCCTGAGCAGTTCTTC.

This rearrangement joins TRBV29-1 to TRBJ2-6; 7 bases agree with TRBD2. The V segment lost 6 bases and the J segment 4 bases; nucleotides outside the gene matches: 9. In germline, CDR1 is SQVTM, CDR2 ANQGSEA. There are 15 residues in the CDR3. CDR3 bases: TGCAGCGTACGGACTAGGGGACTCGGGGCCAACGTCCTGACTTTC. Translating it yields CSVRTRGLGANVLTF.

The CDR3 sequence is CASSGTRAEKKLFF. The CDR3 DNA reads as TGTGCCAGCAGTGGGACGAGGGCCGAAAAAAAACTGTTTTTT. V and J are TRBV25-1 and TRBJ1-4, with no clear D. The CDR3 covers 14 residues. CDR1 is MGHDK, CDR2 SYGVNS, per germline. V lost 4 bases and J 9 bases, leaving 15 bases between the germline ends. Drawing the rest from reference TRBV25-1 and TRBJ1-4, the complete variable domain is EADIYQTPRYLVIGTGKKITLECSQTMGHDKMYWYQQDPGMELHLIHYSYGVNSTEKGDLSSESTVSRIRTEHFPLTLESARPSHTSQYLCASSGTRAEKKLFFGSGTQLSVL.

The chain is built from TRBV9 and TRBJ2-3; 7 nucleotides line up with TRBD1. Germline-derived CDR1 and CDR2 are SGDLS and YYNGEE. This CDR3 region has 14 residues. J lost 9 bases, V lost 2 bases, and 9 bases had no gene match. The chain's CDR3 is CASSVGTAGETQYF. The CDR3 DNA sequence: TGTGCCAGCAGCGTTGGGACAGCAGGAGAGACGCAGTATTTT.

The V gene is TRBV9, the J gene TRBJ2-7; 7 nucleotides align to TRBD1. Trimming cost V 3 bases and J 5 bases; bases outside gene matches: 11. CDR1 and CDR2 from the germline V gene are SGDLS and YYNGEE. The CDR3 runs 15 residues. CDR3 in amino acids: CASSGTGTVRDEQYF. CDR3 coding DNA: TGTGCCAGCAGCGGGACCGGGACAGTGAGGGACGAGCAGTACTTC.

The chain has TRBV6-1 and TRBJ2-5, with 7 nucleotides matching TRBD1. There are 13 residues in the CDR3. V trimming: 7 bases; J trimming: 1 base; junction bases outside the gene matches: 3. Germline loops: CDR1 MNHNS, CDR2 SASEGT. CDR3 protein: CASTGTVQETQYF. Here the CDR3 DNA reads TGTGCCAGCACAGGGACAGTCCAAGAGACCCAGTACTTC.

About this clone: One end of the junction varies from germline; a read error may be responsible. The rearrangement links TRBV5-8 to TRBJ2-7; the D gene is possibly TRBD1 (5 bases). The CDR3 is 11 residues long. Germline lookup yields CDR1 SGHTS and CDR2 YDEGEE. In DNA, the CDR3 is TGTGCCAGCAGCTTGAGACAGAGATATGACTTC. It is translated as CASSLRQRYDF.

V usage is TRBV15 and J usage is TRBJ2-5; the match to TRBD1 covers 7 bases. This CDR3 contains 16 residues. The J segment lost 0 bases and the V segment lost 0 bases, leaving 4 bases of the junction unmatched. Germline V gene data show CDR1 as LNHNV and CDR2 as YYDKDF (reference sequence). In DNA, the CDR3 is TGTGCCACCAGCAGAGATCCCGACAGGGACCAAGAGACCCAGTACTTC. Its protein is CATSRDPDRDQETQYF.